This TCR beta chain was retrieved from a study of cytomegalovirus exposure and HLA in healthy donors. Broader study findings: Reports credit the classifier with highly specific, highly sensitive diagnosis of cytomegalovirus status.

Using immunoSEQ multiplex PCR, the repertoire was profiled, and TCRdb retains in-frame clones only, with some absent. Of a few hundred thousand clones listed, 86% are singletons. On this clone: Its matching antigen is unknown.

CDR1 is MNHEY and CDR2 is SVGAGI in the germline V gene. The V gene end was trimmed by 6 bases and the J gene end by 3 bases; junction bases not matched to a gene: 6. The CDR3 sequence is 14 residues long. The TCR was taken from a young woman in good health and CMV-seronegative. V and J are TRBV6-5 and TRBJ2-7, with TRBD1 identical over 9 bases. The sequenced sample was PBMCs. The CDR3 loop reads CASRPGQGSYEQYF. CDR3 coding DNA: TGTGCCAGCAGACCGGGACAGGGTAGCTACGAGCAGTACTTC.